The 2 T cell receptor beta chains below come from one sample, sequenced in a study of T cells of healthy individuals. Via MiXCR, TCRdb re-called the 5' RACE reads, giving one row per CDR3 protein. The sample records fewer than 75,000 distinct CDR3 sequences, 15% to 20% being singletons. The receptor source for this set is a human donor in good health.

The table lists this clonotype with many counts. The CDR3 sequence is CSARDPLLAGGYNEQFF. DNA of the CDR3: TGCAGTGCTAGAGACCCTTTATTAGCGGGGGGGTACAATGAGCAGTTCTTC. The chain combines TRBV20-1 with TRBJ2-1; 11 positions match TRBD2. Trimming at V came to 0 bases and at J to 4 bases, leaving 8 bases not matched to a gene. CDR1 is DFQATT and CDR2 is SNEGSKA in the germline V gene (reference sequence). The CDR3 spans 17 residues.

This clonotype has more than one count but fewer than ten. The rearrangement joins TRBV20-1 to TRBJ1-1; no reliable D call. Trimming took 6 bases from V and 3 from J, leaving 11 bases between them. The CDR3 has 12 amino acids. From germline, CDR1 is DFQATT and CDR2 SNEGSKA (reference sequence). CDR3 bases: TGCAGTGCCCCGGTCACGGACACTGAAGCTTTCTTT. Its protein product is CSAPVTDTEAFF.